What follows is one TCR beta chain and its context. The antigen remains undetermined. This CDR3 contains 11 residues. Germline lookup yields CDR1 MNHGY and CDR2 SVAAGI. Trimming removed 6 bases from V and 4 bases from J, with 4 bases in between. Generated by immunoSEQ multiplex PCR, the TCRdb table keeps only in-frame clones and is missing some. The table lists roughly 80,000 clones, 96% of them singletons. Time point reported: recipient sample about 28 days before transplant, after cytoreduction. Recipient blood drawn about 28 days pretransplant and days 30, 100, 180 after. The data were obtained in a study of T cell clonotyping in hematopoietic cell transplantation. Study-level findings and limits: Recipient TCR diversity dropped after transplant; expanded clonotypes rose from day 30 to 180.

The TCR sequence derives from a woman aged 45-59 years with acute myeloid leukemia. Some clones in this sample may be carry-over from other donors' samples. The specimen comprised peripheral blood mononuclear cells, sampled before stem cell transplant. This rearrangement joins TRBV6-9 to TRBJ1-5; D remains unclear. CDR3 loop: CASRGNQPQHF. CDR3 nucleotides: TGTGCCAGCAGGGGGAATCAGCCCCAGCATTTT.